This T cell receptor beta chain was retrieved from a study of early stage breast cancer tumors. Overall study: Each sample averaged around 9.4-fold read coverage.

Each tumor contributed about 17-55 mg of diced tissue. Turning to this clone: Its cognate antigen is unknown.

Germline V gene lookup returns CDR1 SGHRS and CDR2 YFSETQ. The CDR3 extends over 15 amino acids. The V and J ends lost 0 bases and 5 bases, in that order; junction bases with no gene match: 4. The protocol was immunoSEQ multiplex PCR, while the TCRdb copy is restricted to in-frame clones and leaves out a portion. The sample includes about 31,000 clones, over 70% seen only once; the top ten take around 9.1%. General study results and limits: Commonly generated sequences made up most enriched TCRB sequences shared between patients. Tumor and normal breast were distinguished via blood comparison in about 90% of the 16 patients.

Sequenced sample: breast tumor tissue. The receptor's source is a person under 45 with breast cancer. The chain combines TRBV5-1 with TRBJ1-2, with 10 bases aligning to TRBD1. CDR3 protein: CASSLGGTGAYGYTF. DNA of the CDR3: TGCGCCAGCAGCTTGGGAGGGACAGGGGCTTATGGCTACACCTTC.